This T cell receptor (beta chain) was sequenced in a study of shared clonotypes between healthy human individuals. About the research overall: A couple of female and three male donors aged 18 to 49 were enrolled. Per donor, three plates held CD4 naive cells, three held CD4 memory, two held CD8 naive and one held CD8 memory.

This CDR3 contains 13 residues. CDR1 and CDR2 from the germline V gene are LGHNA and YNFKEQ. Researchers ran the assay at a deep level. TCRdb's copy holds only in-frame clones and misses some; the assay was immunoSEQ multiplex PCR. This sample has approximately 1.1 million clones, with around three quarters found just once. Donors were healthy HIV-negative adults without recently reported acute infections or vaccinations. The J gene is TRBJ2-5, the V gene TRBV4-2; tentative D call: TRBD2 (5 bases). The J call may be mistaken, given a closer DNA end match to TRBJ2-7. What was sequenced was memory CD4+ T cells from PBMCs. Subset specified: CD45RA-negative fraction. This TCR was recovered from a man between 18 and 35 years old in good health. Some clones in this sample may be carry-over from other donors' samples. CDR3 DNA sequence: TGTGCCAGCAGCCAAGATCCCGGGGACGAGCAGTACTTC. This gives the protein CASSQDPGDEQYF.